These 31 T cell receptor beta chains were sequenced from one sample in a study of regulatory T cells in long-lasting Graves disease. Regarding time point: newly diagnosed GD, antithyroid drugs for less than 3 months. Construction of the TCR library relied on RNA isolated from PBMCs. HTBI primers from iRepertoire and Arm-PCR of CDR3 regions yielded the TCR beta libraries. In TCRdb, the multiplex PCR reads were re-called with MiXCR into one record per CDR3 protein. In the table there are hundreds of thousands of distinct CDR3 sequences, 15% of which are singletons. This sample also belongs to another study, concerning T cells in Graves' hyperthyroidism and ophthalmopathy.

The source was peripheral blood mononuclear cells (PBMCs), collected at new diagnosis, from a patient treated with antithyroid drugs. The receptors were sampled from a woman in her thirties or forties with Graves disease.

This clonotype was recorded many times. The V and J genes are TRBV14 and TRBJ1-2, with D perhaps matching TRBD1 (5 bases). The CDR3 contains 16 residues. Germline V gene lookup returns CDR1 SGHDN and CDR2 FVKESK. Trimming shortened V by 0 bases and J by 4 bases, and 15 bases separated the two germline ends. CDR3 region: CASSQDRRGGLYGYTF. The CDR3 bases are TGTGCCAGCAGCCAAGACAGGAGGGGCGGACTCTATGGCTACACCTTC.

At least ten counts were recorded for this clonotype. The chain joins TRBV2 to TRBJ2-3, with 7 bases lining up with TRBD1. The CDR3 consists of 13 residues. The germline V gene has CDR1 SNHLY and CDR2 FYNNEI. V was clipped by 6 bases and J by 4 bases; unmatched bases: 4. This chain's CDR3 is CASSEQGSDTQYF. The DNA of the CDR3 is TGTGCCAGCAGCGAACAGGGGTCAGATACGCAGTATTTT.

This clonotype was detected a few times. A much larger clone differs from this one at a single base, so this may be a read error. The conserved final phenylalanine or tryptophan is absent from the CDR3, which likely points to a read error. The chain employs TRBV11-3 and TRBJ2-3; D is possibly TRBD2 (6 bases). CDR1 is SGHNT and CDR2 is YENEEA in the germline V gene. The length of the CDR3 is 16 residues. V was pared by 4 bases and J by 0 bases, with 14 bases between. The chain's CDR3 is CASSWRSGSSTDTQYS. In nucleotides, the CDR3 is TGTGCCAGCAGCTGGAGGAGCGGGTCTAGCACAGATACGCAGTATTCT.

The CDR3 loop reads CASSPEGVNNSPLHF. The CDR3 region has the DNA TGTGCCAGTAGCCCCGAGGGGGTTAACAATTCACCCCTCCACTTT. The V call is TRBV19, the J call TRBJ1-6; maybe TRBD1 (6 bases). V was shortened by 6 bases and J by 7 bases, with 16 bases between the two germline ends. The CDR3 runs 15 residues. The germline V gene encodes CDR1 LNHDA and CDR2 SQIVND (reference sequence).

This clonotype has only a few counts. With a much larger clone just one base away, this may be a read error. This sequence joins TRBV28 and TRBJ2-5; maybe TRBD2 (6 bases). Deletions cut 5 bases from V and 3 bases from J, with 25 bases between. Germline lookup yields CDR1 MDHEN and CDR2 SYDVKM. The CDR3 spans 18 residues. This CDR3 is CASSPRFHRDGGKETQYF. The CDR3 region has the DNA TGTGCCAGCAGTCCCCGCTTTCACCGGGACGGGGGAAAAGAGACCCAGTACTTC. Combining the CDR3 with reference TRBV28 and TRBJ2-5 gives the whole variable domain DVKVTQSSRYLVKRTGEKVFLECVQDMDHENMFWYRQDPGLGLRLIYFSYDVKMKEKGDIPEGYSVSREKKERFSLILESASTNQTSMYLCASSPRFHRDGGKETQYFGPGTRLLVL.

The chain is built from TRBV11-3 and TRBJ1-3; D ambiguous. Germline CDR1 SGHNT, CDR2 YENEEA. The V end was cut by 1 base, the J end by 3 bases, with 16 bases between. This CDR3 is 17 amino acids long. The CDR3: CASSLGGGGSSGNTIYF. CDR3 in DNA: TGTGCCAGCAGCTTAGGCGGAGGAGGGTCGAGTGGAAACACCATATATTTT.

This clonotype was observed at least ten times. The chain employs TRBV30 and TRBJ2-3; tentatively, D is TRBD1 (5 bases). The CDR3 has 16 residues. Trimming took 0 bases from V and 3 from J, leaving 16 bases between them. Germline assignment: CDR1 GTSNPN and CDR2 SVGIG (reference sequence). This CDR3 is CAWSVGTGLSTDTQYF. The CDR3 DNA reads as TGTGCCTGGAGTGTAGGTACAGGCTTGTCGACAGATACGCAGTATTTT.

This chain uses TRBV20-1 with TRBJ2-4; 8 nucleotides align to TRBD1. Germline values: CDR1 DFQATT, CDR2 SNEGSKA (reference sequence). Trimming removed 6 bases from V and 8 bases from J; junction bases left unmatched: 9. CDR3 length: 13 residues. CDR3 protein: CSASFGQGDIQYF. The DNA of the CDR3 is TGCAGTGCCAGCTTCGGACAGGGTGACATTCAGTACTTC.

This clonotype was recorded many times. This rearrangement joins TRBV25-1 to TRBJ1-2, with a possible D match to TRBD1 (6 bases). Trimming pared 6 bases from V and 2 bases from J, leaving 13 bases between. Per the germline V gene, CDR1 is MGHDK and CDR2 is SYGVNS. The CDR3 consists of 14 residues. The DNA of the CDR3 is TGTGCCAGCAGGCGGGAGGGGGAAAACTATGGCTACACCTTC. Its translation: CASRREGENYGYTF.

This clonotype was counted many times. The CDR3 loop reads CASSSVPGLDNEQFF. Written as DNA, the CDR3 is TGTGCCAGCAGTTCCGTCCCGGGACTCGACAATGAGCAGTTCTTC. The rearrangement links TRBV12-3 or TRBV12-4 to TRBJ2-1; D is perhaps TRBD2 (6 bases). The CDR3 runs 15 residues. V was trimmed by 4 bases and J by 5 bases, leaving 15 bases between them.

The chain combines TRBV6-2 or TRBV6-3 with TRBJ2-7; D perhaps matches TRBD2 (6 bases). The CDR3 has 12 residues. Germline CDR1 and CDR2: MNHEY and SVGEGT. Trimming removed 8 bases at V and 5 bases at J, with 13 bases between. CDR3 loop: CASWIRGNEQYF. The CDR3 coding sequence is TGTGCCAGCTGGATCCGGGGGAACGAGCAGTACTTC.

This clonotype was seen at least ten times. V gene TRBV11-2 combines with J gene TRBJ2-2; 7 bases fit TRBD2. The CDR3 is 16 residues long. Losses at the gene ends were 5 bases for V and 4 bases for J; bases not matched to a gene: 10. CDR1 is SGHAT, CDR2 FQNNGV, per germline. The CDR3, as DNA: TGTGCCAGCAGCCCCAGGGCGGGAGTCTCCACCGGGGAGCTGTTTTTT. Its protein is CASSPRAGVSTGELFF.

The chain links TRBV29-1 to TRBJ2-3, with a possible D match to TRBD2 (6 bases). Between the trimmed V and J ends, which lost 0 bases and 6 bases, there was a span of 19 bases. Germline values: CDR1 SQVTM, CDR2 ANQGSEA. This CDR3 has 16 residues. The CDR3 DNA reads as TGCAGCGTTGAAGATGGGCAAGACAATGGGGGGGATACGCAGTATTTT. Amino acids: CSVEDGQDNGGDTQYF.

The sample holds a few counts of this clonotype. This chain connects TRBV6-1 to TRBJ2-3, with D tentatively TRBD2 (5 bases). Trimming shortened V by 6 bases and J by 1 base, and 14 bases separated the two germline ends. CDR1 and CDR2 from the germline V gene are MNHNS and SASEGT. The CDR3 totals 15 residues. CDR3: CASRRVVGGTDTQYF. The CDR3 region has the DNA TGTGCCAGCAGGCGGGTTGTTGGAGGCACAGATACGCAGTATTTT.

Concerning this clonotype itself: The junction departs from germline at one end; a sequencing error may be responsible. V and J are TRBV24-1 and TRBJ2-1; D call uncertain. This CDR3 comprises 13 residues. Germline CDR1 KGHDR, CDR2 SFDVKD. The CDR3 coding sequence is TGTGCCACCAGTGCCATCTCCTCCAATGAGCAGTTCTTC. Translation gives CATSAISSNEQFF.

The table lists this clonotype with many counts. The rearrangement uses TRBV20-1 and TRBJ2-1, with D possibly being TRBD2 (5 bases). Trimming pared 3 bases from V and 9 bases from J, leaving 15 bases between. Germline values: CDR1 DFQATT, CDR2 SNEGSKA (reference sequence). The CDR3 totals 13 residues. CDR3: CSARGLAAGEQFF. In DNA, the CDR3 is TGCAGTGCTAGGGGTCTAGCTGCGGGTGAGCAGTTCTTC.

The rearrangement links TRBV7-9 to TRBJ2-1; TRBD2 matches 11 bases. In germline, CDR1 is SEHNR, CDR2 FQNEAQ (reference sequence). After removal of 5 bases from V and 12 bases from J, the junction contained 12 bases not matched to a gene. This CDR3 has 15 amino acids. The CDR3 DNA reads TGTGCCAGCAGCCGACCGGGACTAGCGGATATAGGGCAGTTCTTC. It encodes CASSRPGLADIGQFF.

To note about this clonotype: This clone may be a read error of a much larger clone one base away. This rearrangement joins TRBV28 to TRBJ2-7; D is possibly TRBD1 (6 bases). V lost 6 bases and J lost 6, with 12 bases in between. Germline V gives CDR1 MDHEN, CDR2 SYDVKM. The CDR3 spans 12 residues. The CDR3 DNA is TGTGCCAGCAGCCCACAGGGTAGCGAGCAGTACTTC. Its translation is CASSPQGSEQYF.

This sequence joins TRBV28 and TRBJ2-7; D call uncertain. Germline values: CDR1 MDHEN, CDR2 SYDVKM. CDR3 length: 11 amino acids. V lost 1 base and J 5 bases, leaving 3 bases between the germline ends. As DNA, the CDR3 is TGTGCCAGCAGTTTATTCCACGAGCAGTACTTC. This gives the protein CASSLFHEQYF.

This clonotype was seen many times. The chain couples TRBV12-3 or TRBV12-4 to TRBJ2-5; 15 bases are a match to TRBD2. V gave up 7 bases and J gave up 4 bases; unmatched junction bases: 13. CDR3 size: 18 residues. CDR3 in amino acids: CASTQGTSGRQGGETQYF. DNA for the CDR3: TGTGCCAGCACCCAGGGGACTAGCGGGAGGCAAGGGGGAGAGACCCAGTACTTC.

The CDR3 DNA is TGTGCCAGCAGTAAACAGACAGTGAGACTTCTGGAGACCCAGTACTTC. It translates to CASSKQTVRLLETQYF. This chain links TRBV6-1 with TRBJ2-5, with D possibly matching TRBD1 (5 bases). From germline, CDR1 is MNHNS and CDR2 SASEGT. Trimming pared 5 bases from V and 5 bases from J, leaving 21 bases between. The CDR3 loop spans 16 amino acids.

This clonotype came up many times. The J gene is TRBJ2-7, the V gene TRBV7-8; no clear D. The CDR3 covers 13 residues. V lost 2 bases and J lost 2, with 7 bases in between. Looked up from germline, CDR1 is SGHVS and CDR2 is FQNEAQ. For the CDR3, the DNA is TGTGCCAGCAGCTTACTAGACGCCTACGAGCAGTACTTC. This sequence encodes CASSLLDAYEQYF.

This clonotype has a count of ten or more. The V gene is TRBV3-1, the J gene TRBJ2-1, with 8 bases matching TRBD2. CDR3 length equals 15 residues. Germline CDR1 LGHDT, CDR2 YNNKEL (reference sequence). With 2 bases clipped from V and 5 bases from J, the junction kept 5 bases outside the gene matches. The CDR3 bases are TGTGCCAGCAGCCAACAAATAGCGGGGAACAATGAGCAGTTCTTC. Translated: CASSQQIAGNNEQFF.

A few counts support this clonotype. V is TRBV12-3 or TRBV12-4 and J is TRBJ2-1; 15 nucleotides line up with TRBD2. This CDR3 is built from 14 residues. V lost 8 bases to trimming and J lost 10 bases; unmatched junction nucleotides: 6. CDR3 sequence: CASGTSGRSDEQFF. As DNA, the CDR3 is TGTGCCAGCGGGACTAGCGGGAGGTCCGACGAGCAGTTCTTC.

This clonotype has a handful of counts. The chain links TRBV7-2 to TRBJ2-1; the match to TRBD2 covers 11 bases. CDR3 length equals 16 residues. CDR1 and CDR2 (germline): SGHTA, FQGNSA. V was pared by 0 bases and J by 7 bases, with 5 bases of the junction left unmatched. In DNA form, the CDR3 reads TGTGCCAGCAGCTTAGCGGCTAGCGGGAGGTATAATGAGCAGTTCTTC. It specifies CASSLAASGRYNEQFF. Together with reference TRBV7-2 and TRBJ2-1, the CDR3 gives the full variable domain: GAGVSQSPSNKVTEKGKDVELRCDPISGHTALYWYRQSLGQGLEFLIYFQGNSAPDKSGLPSDRFSAERTGGSVSTLTIQRTQQEDSAVYLCASSLAASGRYNEQFFGPGTRLTVL.

The gene calls are TRBV30 and TRBJ1-1; D is perhaps TRBD1 (6 bases). Germline V gives CDR1 GTSNPN, CDR2 SVGIG (reference sequence). This CDR3 is 14 amino acids long. The ends were cut back, 0 bases at V and 1 base at J, with 9 bases in the middle. CDR3 loop: CAWSVTGTNTEAFF. CDR3 DNA sequence: TGTGCCTGGAGTGTGACAGGAACGAACACTGAAGCTTTCTTT.

The gene calls are TRBV10-3 and TRBJ2-7; 9 bases are a match to TRBD1. V gave up 8 bases and J gave up 6 bases; unmatched junction bases: 8. This CDR3 comprises 13 residues. From germline, CDR1 is ENHRY and CDR2 SYGVKD. Written as DNA, the CDR3 is TGTGCCATCCGGGGACAGGGTTCGATCGAGCAGTACTTC. Its protein product is CAIRGQGSIEQYF.

This clonotype was seen repeatedly, ten times or more. The chain carries TRBV2 and TRBJ2-7; D possibly uses TRBD1 or TRBD2 (6 bases each). V was pared by 7 bases and J by 2 bases, with 12 bases between. Germline-derived CDR1 and CDR2 are SNHLY and FYNNEI. The CDR3 sequence is 13 residues long. Here the CDR3 DNA reads TGTGCCAGCATGGGGGGCGTGACCTACGAGCAGTACTTC. It codes for CASMGGVTYEQYF. Drawing the rest from reference TRBV2 and TRBJ2-7, the complete variable domain is EPEVTQTPSHQVTQMGQEVILRCVPISNHLYFYWYRQILGQKVEFLVSFYNNEISEKSEIFDDQFSVERPDGSNFTLKIRSTKLEDSAMYFCASMGGVTYEQYFGPGTRLTVT.

A few counts support this clonotype. The CDR3 nucleotides are TGTGCCTGGAGCGGCAATTATGAGGGTGGCTACACCTTC. This codes for CAWSGNYEGGYTF. The rearrangement links TRBV30 to TRBJ1-2; D uncertain. The CDR3 has 13 residues. V was trimmed by 3 bases and J by 7 bases, leaving 15 bases between them. Germline V gene sequence: CDR1 GTSNPN, CDR2 SVGIG (reference sequence). Full variable domain (remainder filled in from reference TRBV30 and TRBJ1-2): SQTIHQWPATLVQPVGSPLSLECTVEGTSNPNLYWYRQAAGRGLQLLFYSVGIGQISSEVPQNLSASRPQDRQFILSSKKLLLSDSGFYLCAWSGNYEGGYTFGSGTRLTVV.

This clonotype showed up many times. The V call is TRBV6-1, the J call TRBJ2-2; D not resolved. Germline V gene sequence: CDR1 MNHNS, CDR2 SASEGT. The CDR3 has 16 residues. V dropped 3 bases and J dropped 6 bases, with 17 bases sitting between them. The chain's CDR3 is CASSEAYYYPSGELFF. The DNA of the CDR3 is TGTGCCAGCAGTGAGGCCTACTACTATCCGTCCGGGGAGCTGTTTTTT.

The chain links TRBV28 to TRBJ2-7, with TRBD1 matching 9 bases. CDR1 MDHEN and CDR2 SYDVKM come from the germline V gene. J lost 4 bases, V lost 5 bases, and 12 bases had no gene match. The CDR3 consists of 16 residues. As DNA, the CDR3 is TGTGCCAGCAGTCTCCCGGGGGACAGGGTTTTATACGAGCAGTACTTC. Translating it yields CASSLPGDRVLYEQYF. The variable domain in full, with the rest retrieved from reference TRBV28 and TRBJ2-7, is DVKVTQSSRYLVKRTGEKVFLECVQDMDHENMFWYRQDPGLGLRLIYFSYDVKMKEKGDIPEGYSVSREKKERFSLILESASTNQTSMYLCASSLPGDRVLYEQYFGPGTRLTVT.